This T cell receptor beta chain originates from a study of shared clonotypes between healthy human individuals. Findings and caveats of the study: Clonotype sharing among donors was expected to depend on sequencing depth. Incomplete sequencing of sorted subsets was indicated by rarefaction despite large depth.

Comment on this clone: Its target is not known.

With 4 bases removed from V and 4 bases from J, the gap between germline ends came to 10 bases. The CDR3 has 13 amino acids. Germline CDR1 and CDR2: LNHNV and YYDKDF (reference sequence). CD8 cells classed as naive were CD45RO-negative and positively selected for CCR7, excluding terminally differentiated effector memory CD45RA+ cells. Sequencing was performed with immunoSEQ multiplex PCR; in TCRdb, only in-frame clones are kept and a portion is missing. The table has about 2 million clones, less than 95% seen once. The sequence came from a man between 18 and 29 years old in good health. Specimen: naive CD8+ T cells sorted from blood. This chain links TRBV15 with TRBJ2-5; no definite D call. This CDR3 reads CATSTLLGETQYF. The CDR3 nucleotides are TGTGCCACCAGCACGTTGCTCGGAGAGACCCAGTACTTC.